This TCR beta chain came from a study of blood T cell repertoires in COVID-19. About the study: The United States, Italy and Spain were the sources of the acute and convalescent COVID-19 samples. T cells, B-cell-depleted T cells, or PBMCs provided the cDNA or gDNA that served as material.

This CDR3 has 12 amino acids. Germline CDR1 and CDR2: SGHDT and YYEEEE. V lost 10 bases, J lost 6 bases, and 15 bases lay in between. This clone has just one count. In the original workflow: Counts of nucleated cells, estimated from reference gene primer amplification, were obtained. Only in-frame clones appear in the TCRdb table, and some are missing; sequencing was by immunoSEQ multiplex PCR. Clone size and the V and J calls come from that table; the DNA yielded D and trimming. The table records about 69,000 clones, 75% to 80% of them present only once. The clonotype was recovered from a human donor in a cohort sampled during active COVID-19. This chain joins TRBV5-6 and TRBJ2-3; tentative D call: TRBD1 (5 bases). Material: peripheral blood. CDR3 DNA sequence: TGTGCCGAGATTTGGGGCTCTGATACGCAGTATTTT. Amino acid sequence: CAEIWGSDTQYF.